These 30 T cell receptor beta chains originate from one sample sequenced in a study of human T cells and chemical hapten exposure. In TCRdb, the RACE reads were re-called with MiXCR into one record per CDR3 protein. This table holds 130,000 or so distinct CDR3 sequences, around 10% found once. Documented time point: patch test 3, about 24 weeks after DPC sensitization. Treatment: therapeutic diphenylcyclopropenone sensitization with weekly scalp DPC. The source material was whole blood, sampled in connection with sensitization to the hapten diphenylcyclopropenone (DPC). The receptors originated from a woman in her 50s with alopecia areata. Some clones in this sample may be carry-over from other donors' samples.

There are a few counts of this clonotype. This chain uses TRBV2 with TRBJ2-3; TRBD1 agrees at 10 bases. Unmatched junction bases numbered 10, after V lost 5 bases and J lost 8 bases. Per germline, CDR1 SNHLY and CDR2 FYNNEI. This CDR3 contains 15 residues. CDR3 sequence reads: CASSFRDRGLGTQYF. Here the CDR3 DNA reads TGTGCCAGCAGTTTTCGGGACAGGGGCCTGGGTACGCAGTATTTT.

The table lists this clonotype with many counts. This chain links TRBV12-3 or TRBV12-4 with TRBJ2-1; no clear D gene. V lost 5 bases, J lost 8 bases, and 19 bases lay in between. The CDR3 is 15 amino acids. The CDR3 spells CASSPARQTAHEQFF. CDR3 DNA: TGTGCCAGCAGTCCCGCGCGGCAAACGGCCCATGAGCAGTTCTTC.

This clonotype has at least ten counts. The genes are TRBV20-1 and TRBJ2-3; perhaps TRBD2 as D (5 bases). Germline V lookup: CDR1 DFQATT, CDR2 SNEGSKA (reference sequence). The CDR3 spans 14 residues. Deletions cut 4 bases from V and 3 bases from J, with 14 bases between. CDR3 DNA: TGCAGTGCTATGGGTGGGGAGCAGACAGATACGCAGTATTTT. Protein product: CSAMGGEQTDTQYF.

Only a few counts were recorded for this clonotype. The chain employs TRBV10-3 and TRBJ2-5; 9 nucleotides match TRBD2. This CDR3 has 15 amino acids. Germline CDR1 is ENHRY and CDR2 is SYGVKD. V shed 3 bases, J shed 4 bases, and the junction held 6 bases outside the gene matches. The CDR3 is CAISDPSGGSETQYF. The CDR3 bases are TGTGCCATCAGTGATCCAAGCGGGGGGTCAGAGACCCAGTACTTC.

This clonotype showed up many times. The rearrangement joins TRBV29-1 to TRBJ1-5, with 11 bases matching TRBD1. Germline values: CDR1 SQVTM, CDR2 ANQGSEA. The J segment lost 3 bases and the V segment lost 7 bases, leaving 2 bases of the junction unmatched. The CDR3 sequence is 13 residues long. The CDR3 spells CSAGQGDNQPQHF. CDR3 DNA: TGCAGCGCGGGACAGGGGGACAATCAGCCCCAGCATTTT.

This clonotype was found many times. The chain couples TRBV29-1 to TRBJ2-7; tentatively, D is TRBD1 (5 bases). V was cut by 7 bases and J by 6 bases, with 19 bases left in between. The CDR3 has 13 amino acids. In germline, CDR1 is SQVTM, CDR2 ANQGSEA. The DNA for the CDR3 is TGCAGCGCATCCAGGGCGGAGCTGGGCGAGCAGTACTTC. Encoded protein: CSASRAELGEQYF.

This clonotype came up a few times. The chain joins TRBV12-3 or TRBV12-4 to TRBJ1-6; tentatively, D is TRBD1 (6 bases). The CDR3 consists of 15 residues. Trimming stripped 4 bases from V and 7 bases from J, with 14 bases between. The CDR3 DNA reads TGTGCCAGCAGTTCCGGGGGGCATGGGAATTCACCCCTCCACTTT. Translating it yields CASSSGGHGNSPLHF.

In its sample, this clonotype was seen a few times. The chain carries TRBV5-1 and TRBJ1-6; maybe TRBD1 (6 bases). Trimming took 4 bases from V and 6 from J, leaving 11 bases between them. The CDR3 consists of 14 residues. Germline CDR1 SGHRS, CDR2 YFSETQ. The CDR3 reads CASSPGQSNSPLHF. The CDR3 coding sequence is TGCGCCAGCAGCCCCGGACAGAGTAATTCACCCCTCCACTTT.

This clonotype was counted between two and nine times. The chain carries TRBV12-3 or TRBV12-4 and TRBJ2-7; 7 positions agree with TRBD2. This CDR3 spans 14 amino acids. V lost 8 bases to trimming and J lost 4 bases; unmatched junction nucleotides: 11. CDR3 DNA sequence: TGTGCCAGCCGAAGTGCGGGAGTTGTGTACGAGCAGTACTTC. Protein: CASRSAGVVYEQYF.

This clonotype has only a few counts. V and J are TRBV28 and TRBJ2-3; a weak D match, TRBD1 (6 bases). This CDR3 region has 16 residues. The germline CDR1 and CDR2 sequences are MDHEN and SYDVKM. V gave up 2 bases and J gave up 0 bases, with 12 bases separating them. CDR3 residues: CASSLTGFLSTDTQYF. CDR3 nucleotide sequence: TGTGCCAGCAGTTTAACAGGGTTCCTCAGCACAGATACGCAGTATTTT.

The J gene is TRBJ2-7, the V gene TRBV28; D might be TRBD2 (5 bases). The germline V and J ends were trimmed by 11 bases and 2 bases, with 16 bases remaining between them. The germline gives CDR1 MDHEN, CDR2 SYDVKM. The CDR3 is made up of 13 amino acids. DNA of the CDR3: TGTGCCTCTCGGGGTCCCCTTCCCTACGAGCAGTACTTC. Protein: CASRGPLPYEQYF.

V gene TRBV2 combines with J gene TRBJ2-3; TRBD1 matches 10 bases. This CDR3 has 14 amino acids. Germline V gene sequence: CDR1 SNHLY, CDR2 FYNNEI. V gave up 7 bases and J gave up 4 bases; unmatched junction bases: 5. The chain's CDR3 is CASIQDRGSDTQYF. CDR3 nucleotides: TGTGCCAGCATCCAGGACAGGGGGTCAGATACGCAGTATTTT.

The chain joins TRBV2 to TRBJ1-2; D possibly corresponds to TRBD1 (5 bases). The V end was cut by 6 bases, the J end by 7 bases, with 12 bases between. This CDR3 contains 12 residues. Germline-derived CDR1 and CDR2 are SNHLY and FYNNEI. The CDR3 protein is CASRGGFAGYTF. For the CDR3, the DNA is TGTGCCAGCAGGGGGGGTTTCGCTGGCTACACCTTC.

The chain carries TRBV12-5 and TRBJ2-2; the D gene is possibly TRBD2 (6 bases). The CDR3 runs 15 residues. Germline V lookup: CDR1 LGHNT, CDR2 FRNRAP. The V gene lost 0 bases and the J gene lost 4 bases, with 9 bases spanning the gap. The CDR3 coding sequence is TGTGCTAGTGGTTTGGTGAGGGGAGGCACCGGGGAGCTGTTTTTT. It yields the protein CASGLVRGGTGELFF.

This clonotype was seen more than once but under ten times. This chain joins TRBV7-9 and TRBJ2-7; weak D call: TRBD1 (5 bases). The CDR3 runs 16 residues. From germline, CDR1 is SEHNR and CDR2 FQNEAQ (reference sequence). V lost 4 bases, J lost 5 bases, and 21 bases lay in between. This CDR3 reads CASSSIGARLIHEQYF. CDR3 sequence (DNA): TGTGCCAGCAGCTCGATTGGGGCAAGGCTTATCCACGAGCAGTACTTC.

This clonotype was recorded at least ten times. V is TRBV29-1 and J is TRBJ2-5; D is possibly TRBD2 (6 bases). V shed 0 bases and J shed 5 bases, with 13 bases lying between them. In germline, CDR1 is SQVTM, CDR2 ANQGSEA. The CDR3 runs 14 residues. The CDR3 region is CSVEDRGGGETQYF. In DNA, the CDR3 is TGCAGCGTTGAAGATAGGGGAGGCGGCGAGACCCAGTACTTC.

The chain is built from TRBV5-1 and TRBJ2-7; D tentatively reads TRBD1 or TRBD2 (5 bases each). This CDR3 has 14 amino acids. Between the trimmed V and J ends, which lost 4 bases and 7 bases, there was a span of 18 bases. The germline V gene encodes CDR1 SGHRS and CDR2 YFSETQ. The CDR3 here is CASSPGPGYGEQYF. The CDR3 DNA is TGCGCCAGCAGCCCGGGACCTGGTTACGGGGAGCAGTACTTC. The entire variable domain, with the rest obtained from reference TRBV5-1 and TRBJ2-7, is as follows: KAGVTQTPRYLIKTRGQQVTLSCSPISGHRSVSWYQQTPGQGLQFLFEYFSETQRNKGNFPGRFSGRQFSNSRSEMNVSTLELGDSALYLCASSPGPGYGEQYFGPGTRLTVT.

This clonotype was detected ten times or more. The chain combines TRBV20-1 with TRBJ2-3; D possibly corresponds to TRBD1 (5 bases). Germline-derived CDR1 and CDR2 are DFQATT and SNEGSKA (reference sequence). This CDR3 region has 12 residues. Between the trimmed V and J ends, which lost 6 bases and 1 base, there was a span of 8 bases. The CDR3 DNA reads as TGCAGTGCAAGCAGGGGCACAGATACGCAGTATTTT. Amino acids: CSASRGTDTQYF.

The V and J genes are TRBV7-9 and TRBJ1-1; D is undetermined. V was shortened by 7 bases and J by 0 bases, with 9 bases between the two germline ends. Germline CDR1 is SEHNR and CDR2 is FQNEAQ (reference sequence). The CDR3 consists of 13 residues. The CDR3 is CASNPTLNTEAFF. CDR3 coding DNA: TGTGCCAGCAACCCGACGTTGAACACTGAAGCTTTCTTT.

This clonotype was detected ten times or more. This CDR3 reads CAWTPDRLNTEAFF. In DNA, the CDR3 is TGTGCCTGGACACCGGACAGGCTGAACACTGAAGCTTTCTTT. The genes are TRBV30 and TRBJ1-1, with 7 bases that match TRBD1. The CDR3 extends over 14 amino acids. Germline loops: CDR1 GTSNPN, CDR2 SVGIG (reference sequence). J was trimmed by 0 bases and V by 4 bases; bases with no gene match: 5. Based on the CDR3 plus reference TRBV30 and TRBJ1-1, the full variable domain is SQTIHQWPATLVQPVGSPLSLECTVEGTSNPNLYWYRQAAGRGLQLLFYSVGIGQISSEVPQNLSASRPQDRQFILSSKKLLLSDSGFYLCAWTPDRLNTEAFFGQGTRLTVV.

The chain links TRBV2 to TRBJ2-1, with D uncertain. Trimming cost V 3 bases and J 7 bases, with 10 bases left between them. Looked up from germline, CDR1 is SNHLY and CDR2 is FYNNEI. This CDR3 region has 13 residues. CDR3 coding DNA: TGTGCCAGCAGTGACGTGTGCCGGAATGAGCAGTTCTTC. This encodes CASSDVCRNEQFF.

This clonotype was recorded a few times. The genes are TRBV7-2 and TRBJ2-1; a weak D match, TRBD2 (7 bases). The CDR3 sequence is 16 residues long. The germline V gene has CDR1 SGHTA and CDR2 FQGNSA. Trimming took 1 base from V and 3 from J, leaving 13 bases between them. CDR3 in DNA: TGTGCCAGCAGCTTAGGGGGGGGCGGAAGCTACAATGAGCAGTTCTTC. This gives the protein CASSLGGGGSYNEQFF.

This clonotype has more than one count but fewer than ten. The V gene is TRBV6-2 or TRBV6-3, the J gene TRBJ2-7; 9 bases agree with TRBD1. The germline V gene encodes CDR1 MNHEY and CDR2 SVGEGT. The trim removed 0 bases at V and 2 bases at J, leaving 8 bases unmatched. CDR3 length equals 17 residues. The CDR3 spells CASSYSVATGGPYEQYF. The CDR3 coding sequence is TGTGCCAGCAGTTACTCCGTTGCGACAGGGGGACCCTACGAGCAGTACTTC.

In this sample, this clonotype turned up many times. J is TRBJ1-1 and V is TRBV20-1, with D unresolved. V shed 0 bases and J shed 6 bases, with 8 bases lying between them. Germline CDR1 is DFQATT and CDR2 is SNEGSKA (reference sequence). This CDR3 has 12 residues. The CDR3: CSAREGGSEAFF. In DNA, the CDR3 is TGCAGTGCTAGAGAGGGCGGTTCTGAAGCTTTCTTT.

The rearrangement uses TRBV28 and TRBJ1-1, with a possible D match to TRBD1 (5 bases). The CDR3 contains 13 residues. With 6 bases removed from V and 0 bases from J, the gap between germline ends came to 8 bases. Germline CDR1 reads MDHEN; CDR2 reads SYDVKM. The chain's CDR3 is CASSAQVNTEAFF. The DNA for the CDR3 is TGTGCCAGCAGCGCACAGGTGAACACTGAAGCTTTCTTT.

The rearrangement joins TRBV4-3 to TRBJ1-1; 8 bases line up with TRBD1. The CDR3 runs 15 residues. The germline CDR1 and CDR2 sequences are LGHNA and YSLEER. The V segment lost 4 bases and the J segment 0 bases; nucleotides outside the gene matches: 4. Here the CDR3 DNA reads TGCGCCAGCAGCCTGGGACAGGAGTTGAACACTGAAGCTTTCTTT. This codes for CASSLGQELNTEAFF.

V usage is TRBV10-3 and J usage is TRBJ2-1; 10 bases are shared with TRBD2. Looked up from germline, CDR1 is ENHRY and CDR2 is SYGVKD. J lost 8 bases, V lost 6 bases, and 10 bases had no gene match. The CDR3 has 15 amino acids. The CDR3 region is CAIRGTSAFPDEQFF. CDR3 nucleotide sequence: TGTGCCATCAGGGGGACTAGCGCCTTTCCAGATGAGCAGTTCTTC.

V usage is TRBV12-3 or TRBV12-4 and J usage is TRBJ2-1; 10 nucleotides line up with TRBD2. The ends lost 6 bases at V and 7 bases at J; junction bases unmatched: 3. This CDR3 is built from 13 residues. CDR3 bases: TGTGCCAGCAGCGGACTAGCGGCTAATGAGCAGTTCTTC. Encoded protein: CASSGLAANEQFF.

This clonotype was counted a few times. The chain employs TRBV18 and TRBJ2-7, with D possibly TRBD1 on 5 matching bases. V dropped 6 bases and J dropped 1 base, with 13 bases sitting between them. The CDR3 runs to 14 residues. Germline CDR1 and CDR2: KGHSH and LQKENI. The CDR3 bases are TGTGCCAGCTCTCCTGACAGACCATCCTACGAGCAGTACTTC. It encodes CASSPDRPSYEQYF.

In this sample, this clonotype turned up a few times. The chain employs TRBV20-1 and TRBJ1-1; 7 positions agree with TRBD1. The CDR3 spans 12 residues. Trimming took 4 bases from V and 2 from J; bases not matched to a gene: 1. Germline V CDR1 and CDR2: DFQATT, SNEGSKA (reference sequence). The CDR3 DNA reads as TGCAGTGCTAACAGGGGAAACACTGAAGCTTTCTTT. This codes for CSANRGNTEAFF.